This TCR beta chain was identified during a study of patients and donors after allogeneic stem cell transplantation. MiXCR, applied by TCRdb to the RT-PCR reads, yields one record per CDR3 protein. The sample lists about 960,000 distinct CDR3 sequences, roughly 18% seen once, with 6% in the top ten. This CDR3 region has 16 residues. Per germline, CDR1 MGHRA and CDR2 YSYEKL. V lost 0 bases and J lost 0, with 11 bases in between. This chain connects TRBV4-1 to TRBJ1-1; D not certain. The sequenced material came from blood, either unsorted or a sorted T cell fraction (not recorded which). The receptor was derived from a human donor who was either an allogeneic HSCT recipient or a stem cell or donor lymphocyte infusion donor (not recorded which). It is not recorded whose cells these are; they may come from a transplant donor. In DNA, the CDR3 is TGCGCCAGCAGCCAAGATCAAGAGGGCCTGAACACTGAAGCTTTCTTT. Translation: CASSQDQEGLNTEAFF.